One sample yielded the 13 T cell receptor beta chains listed below, sequenced in a study of T cell responses to AZD1222 COVID-19 vaccine. Measured with immunoSEQ multiplex PCR; TCRdb has only the in-frame clones, and not every one. The repertoire holds around 150,000 clones, 94% seen once, with about 0.64% in the top ten. The sample was peripheral blood, taken on day 0 of AZD1222 vaccination. The receptors here all came from an adult in good health.

The J gene is TRBJ1-1, the V gene TRBV5-1; D perhaps matches TRBD1 (5 bases). This CDR3 has 14 amino acids. Deletions cut 0 bases from V and 3 bases from J, with 9 bases between. Germline V gene lookup returns CDR1 SGHRS and CDR2 YFSETQ. The CDR3, as DNA: TGCGCCAGCAGCTTGGCCAGGGATTACACTGAAGCTTTCTTT. As protein: CASSLARDYTEAFF.

This CDR3 reads CASSVGGTTYYGYTF. DNA of the CDR3: TGTGCCAGCAGCGTGGGGGGTACTACTTACTATGGCTACACCTTC. The V gene is TRBV9, the J gene TRBJ1-2; D may be TRBD1 (5 bases). This CDR3 is 15 amino acids long. Looked up from germline, CDR1 is SGDLS and CDR2 is YYNGEE. Trimming cost V 2 bases and J 3 bases, with 14 bases left between them.

J is TRBJ1-3 and V is TRBV3-1 (or the pseudogene TRBV3-2); D might be TRBD1 (6 bases). CDR1 and CDR2 (germline): LGHDT, YNNKEL (reference sequence). This CDR3 region has 15 residues. Trimming stripped 3 bases from V and 4 bases from J, with 13 bases between. The CDR3 is CASSHRTGHGNTIYF. The CDR3 DNA reads as TGTGCCAGCAGCCACCGCACAGGGCACGGAAACACCATATATTTT.

The chain employs TRBV28 and TRBJ1-3; 7 bases align to TRBD1. This CDR3 contains 15 residues. Per germline, CDR1 MDHEN and CDR2 SYDVKM. J gave up 5 bases and V 4 bases, and 8 bases lay outside the gene matches. The DNA for the CDR3 is TGTGCCAGCAGTTCCACAGGGGAGGGAAGAAACACCATATATTTT. Translated: CASSSTGEGRNTIYF. The variable domain in full, with the rest retrieved from reference TRBV28 and TRBJ1-3, is DVKVTQSSRYLVKRTGEKVFLECVQDMDHENMFWYRQDPGLGLRLIYFSYDVKMKEKGDIPEGYSVSREKKERFSLILESASTNQTSMYLCASSSTGEGRNTIYFGEGSWLTVV.

The rearrangement uses TRBV20-1 and TRBJ1-1, with no clear D. The germline CDR1 and CDR2 sequences are DFQATT and SNEGSKA (reference sequence). V was clipped by 3 bases and J by 3 bases, with 11 bases between them. The CDR3 extends over 13 amino acids. The CDR3 DNA sequence: TGCAGTGCTAGTGTCGCCTCTGACACTGAAGCTTTCTTT. Its translation is CSASVASDTEAFF.

The V and J genes are TRBV6-5 and TRBJ1-2, with D possibly TRBD1 on 5 matching bases. This CDR3 spans 11 amino acids. The V and J ends lost 4 bases and 7 bases respectively, with 7 bases between them. CDR1 is MNHEY and CDR2 is SVGAGI in the germline V gene. This CDR3 is CASSSGSGYTF. The CDR3 DNA reads as TGTGCCAGCAGTTCAGGGTCTGGCTACACCTTC.

This chain uses TRBV7-6 with TRBJ1-1; the D is unclear. The V and J ends lost 2 bases and 1 base respectively, with 5 bases between them. This CDR3 comprises 13 residues. Germline CDR1 reads SGHVS; CDR2 reads FNYEAQ. Here the CDR3 reads CASSLSRNTEAFF. The CDR3 DNA reads TGTGCCAGCAGCTTATCCCGGAACACTGAAGCTTTCTTT. Based on the CDR3 plus reference TRBV7-6 and TRBJ1-1, the full variable domain is GAGVSQSPRYKVTKRGQDVALRCDPISGHVSLYWYRQALGQGPEFLTYFNYEAQQDKSGLPNDRFSAERPEGSISTLTIQRTEQRDSAMYRCASSLSRNTEAFFGQGTRLTVV.

CDR3 sequence: CASSMAQEGQPQHF. In DNA, the CDR3 is TGTGCCAGTAGTATGGCGCAGGAGGGCCAGCCCCAGCATTTT. V gene TRBV19 combines with J gene TRBJ1-5; no clear D. Trimming pared 3 bases from V and 7 bases from J, leaving 13 bases between. This CDR3 region has 14 residues. The V gene's germline CDR1 is LNHDA and CDR2 SQIVND (reference sequence).

V usage is TRBV3-1 (or the pseudogene TRBV3-2) and J usage is TRBJ2-6; D is unresolved. CDR1 is LGHDT and CDR2 is YNNKEL in the germline V gene (reference sequence). The CDR3 has 16 amino acids. V was cut by 0 bases and J by 0 bases, with 6 bases left in between. The CDR3 DNA reads TGTGCCAGCAGCCAAGAGTATAGCTCTGGGGCCAACGTCCTGACTTTC. The encoded protein is CASSQEYSSGANVLTF.

This chain joins TRBV2 and TRBJ1-1, with no clear D. CDR1 SNHLY and CDR2 FYNNEI come from the germline V gene. With 4 bases removed from V and 2 bases from J, the gap between germline ends came to 5 bases. This CDR3 has 12 residues. The CDR3 DNA reads TGTGCCAGCAGTGTCGACAACACTGAAGCTTTCTTT. Its translation: CASSVDNTEAFF.

CDR3 loop: CASSPQRDFNEQFF. CDR3 in DNA: TGTGCCAGCAGTCCTCAGCGGGACTTCAATGAGCAGTTCTTC. V usage is TRBV28 and J usage is TRBJ2-1; 7 bases fit TRBD2. J was trimmed by 6 bases and V by 5 bases; bases with no gene match: 7. The CDR3 has 14 residues. CDR1 is MDHEN and CDR2 is SYDVKM in the germline V gene.

The chain is built from TRBV28 and TRBJ1-2; D might be TRBD1 (5 bases). The CDR3 is 14 residues long. Trimming took 8 bases from V and 5 from J, leaving 18 bases between them. The germline V gene encodes CDR1 MDHEN and CDR2 SYDVKM. CDR3 sequence (DNA): TGTGCCAGCGGGGGAGGTCTGAGTGGTTATGGCTACACCTTC. This encodes CASGGGLSGYGYTF.

This clone was counted a few times. The rearrangement joins TRBV30 to TRBJ1-2; D is ambiguous. CDR1 GTSNPN and CDR2 SVGIG come from the germline V gene (reference sequence). CDR3 size: 14 residues. Trimming took off 2 bases at V and 2 bases at J, with 12 bases between the two ends. The CDR3: CAWSLNPENYGYTF. DNA for the CDR3: TGTGCCTGGAGTCTAAACCCAGAGAACTATGGCTACACCTTC.